The sequence of this T cell receptor (beta chain) was determined in a study of T cells in Graves' hyperthyroidism and ophthalmopathy. About the research overall: Prior to any treatment, at the point of initial diagnosis, peripheral blood was collected. Broader study findings: Among thyroid clonotypes expanded above 0.001, most also appeared in blood.

This clonotype was observed a few times. Its antigen is not known. Authors of the study amplified TCR beta CDR3 regions from RNA transcripts. The TCR CDR3 was amplified in a first-round RT-PCR using the HTBI primer set. TCRdb re-analysed the multiplex PCR reads in MiXCR, keeping a single row per CDR3 protein. The sample records around 300,000 distinct CDR3 sequences, approximately 12% being singletons. V lost 4 bases and J 2 bases, leaving 12 bases between the germline ends. Germline-derived CDR1 and CDR2 are GTSNPN and SVGIG (reference sequence). CDR3 size: 13 residues. V usage is TRBV30 and J usage is TRBJ2-7; D is ambiguous. Sample: blood. This receptor was identified in a woman aged 25 to 39 with Graves' hyperthyroidism that later progressed to Graves' ophthalmopathy. The CDR3 spells CAWTGRPAYEQYF. Written as DNA, the CDR3 is TGTGCCTGGACAGGCCGACCAGCCTACGAGCAGTACTTC.